Following are 16 T cell receptor beta chains from one sample sequenced in a study of blood T cell repertoires in COVID-19. The method was immunoSEQ multiplex PCR; TCRdb's version includes in-frame clones alone and lacks a portion of them. The data contain about 440,000 clones, roughly 89% of them singletons. The sample taken for sequencing was peripheral blood. The receptors were gathered from a woman in her 30s with acute or convalescent COVID-19.

This rearrangement joins TRBV19 to TRBJ1-6; D unresolved. The V and J ends lost 3 bases and 10 bases respectively, with 13 bases between them. The CDR3 totals 14 residues. Germline CDR1 reads LNHDA; CDR2 reads SQIVND (reference sequence). The CDR3 loop reads CASSIKDSRSPLHF. The CDR3 DNA follows: TGTGCCAGTAGTATTAAAGATTCCCGGTCACCCCTCCACTTT. Using reference TRBV19 and TRBJ1-6 for the parts outside the CDR3, the full variable domain is DGGITQSPKYLFRKEGQNVTLSCEQNLNHDAMYWYRQDPGQGLRLIYYSQIVNDFQKGDIAEGYSVSREKKESFPLTVTSAQKNPTAFYLCASSIKDSRSPLHFGNGTRLTVT.

The gene calls are TRBV11-2 and TRBJ1-4; 12 nucleotides line up with TRBD1. Germline V lookup: CDR1 SGHAT, CDR2 FQNNGV. After removal of 3 bases from V and 6 bases from J, the junction contained 5 bases not matched to a gene. CDR3 length equals 16 residues. The CDR3 is CASSFGGTGGDEKLFF. In DNA form, the CDR3 reads TGTGCCAGCAGCTTTGGGGGGACAGGGGGCGATGAAAAACTGTTTTTT.

Written as DNA, the CDR3 is TGTGCCGCCGGCCAGGGAGGATATGGCTACACCTTC. Residues: CAAGQGGYGYTF. The chain uses TRBV28 and TRBJ1-2, with D possibly TRBD1 on 5 matching bases. The CDR3 spans 12 residues. Germline V gene sequence: CDR1 MDHEN, CDR2 SYDVKM. The ends were cut back, 11 bases at V and 5 bases at J, with 15 bases in the middle.

The chain uses TRBV28 and TRBJ1-1; TRBD1 is a possible D gene (5 bases). Trimming removed 2 bases at V and 7 bases at J, with 20 bases between. CDR3 length: 16 amino acids. CDR1 is MDHEN and CDR2 is SYDVKM in the germline V gene. The CDR3: CASSLENQGFGLEAFF. For the CDR3, the DNA is TGTGCCAGCAGTTTAGAGAACCAGGGTTTTGGGCTTGAAGCTTTCTTT.

The gene calls are TRBV19 and TRBJ2-2, with 9 bases lining up with TRBD1. Per the germline V gene, CDR1 is LNHDA and CDR2 is SQIVND (reference sequence). V shed 4 bases, J shed 4 bases, and the junction held 7 bases outside the gene matches. The CDR3 has 16 amino acids. Here the CDR3 reads CASSTGTGIITGELFF. DNA of the CDR3: TGTGCCAGTAGTACCGGGACAGGGATTATCACCGGGGAGCTGTTTTTT.

This clone has only a few counts. The rearrangement joins TRBV7-9 to TRBJ2-7; TRBD1 agrees at 8 bases. Trimming cost V 5 bases and J 4 bases; bases outside gene matches: 10. CDR1 and CDR2 (germline): SEHNR, FQNEAQ (reference sequence). This CDR3 has 15 amino acids. DNA for the CDR3: TGTGCCAGCAGCGACGGACAGGGTATACTATACGAGCAGTACTTC. Amino acid sequence: CASSDGQGILYEQYF.

The CDR3 protein is CASSLGGQGFIEQYF. CDR3 coding DNA: TGTGCCAGCAGTCTAGGGGGACAGGGTTTCATCGAGCAGTACTTC. The J gene is TRBJ2-7, the V gene TRBV6-6; 9 positions agree with TRBD1. The V segment lost 5 bases and the J segment 6 bases; nucleotides outside the gene matches: 11. The CDR3 contains 15 residues. CDR1 is MNHNY and CDR2 is SVGAGI in the germline V gene (reference sequence).

The chain employs TRBV27 and TRBJ2-1; 8 bases align to TRBD2. The junction had 22 bases not matched to a gene; V was cut back by 6 bases and J by 0 bases. This CDR3 comprises 21 residues. Germline V gene lookup returns CDR1 MNHEY and CDR2 SMNVEV (reference sequence). CDR3 loop: CASRFFFERGGTISSYNEQFF. For the CDR3, the DNA is TGTGCCAGCAGATTCTTCTTTGAGCGCGGGGGGACAATTAGCTCCTACAATGAGCAGTTCTTC.

The J gene is TRBJ1-1, the V gene TRBV18; D not resolved. V gave up 2 bases and J gave up 2 bases, with 9 bases separating them. This CDR3 spans 14 amino acids. In germline, CDR1 is KGHSH, CDR2 LQKENI. The CDR3, as DNA: TGTGCCAGCTCACCATCCAGGTCAAACACTGAAGCTTTCTTT. Its translation: CASSPSRSNTEAFF.

This clone has just one count. The rearrangement joins TRBV5-1 to TRBJ2-2; D is perhaps TRBD2 (5 bases). V was trimmed by 6 bases and J by 3 bases, leaving 12 bases between them. This CDR3 has 14 amino acids. Germline V CDR1 and CDR2: SGHRS, YFSETQ. CDR3 amino acids: CASKGLSYTGELFF. CDR3 coding DNA: TGCGCCAGCAAAGGACTTTCCTACACCGGGGAGCTGTTTTTT.

V gene TRBV27 combines with J gene TRBJ1-2; D gene unclear. V was cut by 2 bases and J by 8 bases, with 12 bases left in between. The CDR3 loop spans 13 amino acids. Germline lookup yields CDR1 MNHEY and CDR2 SMNVEV (reference sequence). This CDR3 reads CASSLRGLVGYTF. CDR3 coding DNA: TGTGCCAGCAGTTTACGAGGGTTGGTAGGCTACACCTTC.

The J gene is TRBJ1-5, the V gene TRBV10-3, with D perhaps matching TRBD1 (6 bases). Germline V gene data show CDR1 as ENHRY and CDR2 as SYGVKD. Trimming cost V 3 bases and J 6 bases, with 12 bases left between them. The CDR3 consists of 14 residues. The CDR3 is CAISDRDKAQPQHF. CDR3 DNA: TGTGCCATCAGTGACAGGGACAAGGCTCAGCCCCAGCATTTT.

V and J are TRBV2 and TRBJ1-2; maybe TRBD1 (5 bases). This CDR3 spans 16 amino acids. CDR1 and CDR2 from the germline V gene are SNHLY and FYNNEI. Deletions cut 6 bases from V and 6 bases from J, with 23 bases between. CDR3 in DNA: TGTGCCAGCAGAGGGCGGGGACCGCTTGGAGGTCATGGCTACACCTTC. Translation: CASRGRGPLGGHGYTF.

The chain uses TRBV4-2 and TRBJ2-1; unclear D gene. Germline values: CDR1 LGHNA, CDR2 YNFKEQ. V was pared by 0 bases and J by 8 bases, with 8 bases between. There are 13 residues in the CDR3. The CDR3 DNA reads as TGTGCCAGCAGCCAAGATCTGCGATATGAGCAGTTCTTC. Amino acid sequence: CASSQDLRYEQFF.

The CDR3 reads CASRSQGAYTEAFF. The CDR3 nucleotides are TGTGCAAGTCGCAGCCAGGGGGCATATACTGAAGCTTTCTTT. The chain uses TRBV12-2 and TRBJ1-1; the tabulated D call, TRBD1, remains unverified against the DNA. TRBV12-2 is reported as a pseudogene. CDR3 size: 14 residues.

With respect to this clone: The same CDR3 is also encoded by other DNA sequences in this sample. V gene TRBV2 combines with J gene TRBJ2-3; D unclear. Germline lookup yields CDR1 SNHLY and CDR2 FYNNEI. The ends were cut back, 7 bases at V and 2 bases at J, with 4 bases in the middle. The CDR3 covers 11 residues. CDR3 in amino acids: CASILTDTQYF. CDR3 in DNA: TGTGCCAGCATACTCACAGATACGCAGTATTTT.